This TCR beta chain was sequenced for a study of T-cell reconstitution after alpha-beta-depleted transplantation in children. As it was prepared, the TCRbeta library received unique molecular identifiers. TCRdb recomputed calls from the PCR reads with MiXCR, one row per CDR3 protein. Of 170,000 or so distinct CDR3 sequences in the sample, more than 6.5% were seen once. The CDR3 has 12 amino acids. The germline V gene encodes CDR1 DFQATT and CDR2 SNEGSKA (reference sequence). The sample holds many counts of this clonotype. One end of the junction is discordant with germline, which a read error may explain.

Sequences were derived from PBMCs from the stem cell graft donor, sampled from the stem cell graft. This TCR was recovered from a human donor who donated a stem cell graft to a child with Wiskott-Aldrich syndrome. The V and J genes are TRBV20-1 and TRBJ1-1; TRBD1 agrees at 7 bases. This chain's CDR3 is CSAEQGSAEAFF. CDR3 in DNA: TGCAGTGCCGAACAGGGGTCAGCTGAGGCTTTCTTT.